This T cell receptor beta chain stems from a study of T cell responses to AZD1222 COVID-19 vaccine (dated by TCRdb to the early 2020s). Concerning the study at large: AZD1222 recipients whose second dose came at about 4 weeks and those whose second dose came at about 12 weeks were combined into one group, since spike-specific TCR depth and breadth did not differ between the two schedules. Enrollment into the trials was organized by age into subgroups of 18-55, 56-69 and 70-plus years, and those subgroups contained roughly 150, 30 and 60 TCR-sequenced participants, respectively. A total of just over 230 trial participants underwent TCR sequencing, of whom 207 had received two doses of AZD1222 and 26 had received two doses of the MenACWY control vaccine. The investigation overall reported the following: Because no samples from the day 14 peak response were available, repertoires could be characterized only after the peak T cell response. Epitopes outside the regions mutated in the B.1.351 and B.1.1.7 variants were reportedly recognized by nearly half of the unique spike-specific TCRs. Participants were mostly white British, with more females than males. The authors suggested clonal diversity may have been underestimated. After two AZD1222 doses, spike-specific TCR breadth and depth were significantly higher than at day 0 and than in MenACWY recipients. In the small 56-69-year group, the increase in depth fell short of significance, most likely because of low power. Vaccine-associated CD4 TCRs spanned the whole spike protein, with dominant responses in regions 160-218 and 743-854. Conclusions about previously exposed vaccinees are limited, since just five to seven AZD1222 recipients were seropositive for SARS-CoV-2 at baseline.

CDR1 and CDR2 are drawn from the germline V gene: SGDLS, YYNGEE. The CDR3 runs 16 residues from the cysteine to the phenylalanine. The read is trimmed to its CDR3 DNA, 48 bases read in frame from base 1. V is trimmed back by 4 bases and J by 4 bases, and the junction contains 11 bases that no gene match accounts for. The CDR3 regions of human TCRbeta chains were subjected to immunosequencing. As for the authors' bioinformatics: TCRs in the repertoires were matched against a reference library of SARS-CoV-2-specific TCRs that had been generated with the MIRA antigen-specificity platform. Breadth meant the fraction of unique TCRs that were SARS-CoV-2-associated, whereas depth meant the fraction of total T cells that were SARS-CoV-2-associated. Using the MIRA data, every spike-specific TCR was mapped to the spike region that the TCR reacted to and assigned to either a CD4 or a CD8 class. Log10-transformed breadth and depth values were compared by one-way ANOVA with Sidak's multiple comparisons tests. TCRdb's version of the immuneACCESS table is confined to in-frame rearrangements and falls short of the full clone set. An unresolved V gene accounts for under half of the shortfall where checked; the remainder is of unknown origin. V, J and clone size are taken as reported in that table, and D and trimming were inferred from the DNA itself. The sample table shows tens of thousands of clones, and around 83% are seen once. The top ten constitute around an eighth of the sample.

Worth noting for this clone: Its antigen is not yet known. No much larger clonotype is one base removed from it; base qualities were not supplied.

The time point label of this sample denotes: baseline before first vaccination. Vaccinee samples came from UK trials COV001 and COV002, including a single-blind randomized controlled phase 2/3 trial of AZD1222 (ChAdOx1 nCoV-19) in healthy adults. For TCRbeta chain sequencing, PBMC samples were collected from trial participants at day 0 and at day 28 after the second dose. The chain joins TRBV9 to TRBJ2-3; TRBD2 lines up with 8 middle nucleotides. The clonotype comes from an adult in good health. The sample was peripheral blood, taken on day 0 of AZD1222 vaccination. The CDR3 region reads CASSPTGRGAPDTQYF. The bases read TGTGCCAGCAGCCCGACCGGGCGGGGGGCCCCAGATACGCAGTATTTT.